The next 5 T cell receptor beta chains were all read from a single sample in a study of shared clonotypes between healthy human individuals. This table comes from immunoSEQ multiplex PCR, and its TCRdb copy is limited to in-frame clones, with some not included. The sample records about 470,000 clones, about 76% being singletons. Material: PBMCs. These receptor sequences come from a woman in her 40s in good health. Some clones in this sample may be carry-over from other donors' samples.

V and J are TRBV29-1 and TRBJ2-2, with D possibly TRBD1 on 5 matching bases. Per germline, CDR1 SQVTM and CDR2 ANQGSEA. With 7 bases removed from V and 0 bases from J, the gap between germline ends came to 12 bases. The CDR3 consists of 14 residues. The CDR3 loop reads CSAGINSNTGELFF. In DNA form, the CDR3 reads TGCAGCGCAGGGATCAATTCGAACACCGGGGAGCTGTTTTTT.

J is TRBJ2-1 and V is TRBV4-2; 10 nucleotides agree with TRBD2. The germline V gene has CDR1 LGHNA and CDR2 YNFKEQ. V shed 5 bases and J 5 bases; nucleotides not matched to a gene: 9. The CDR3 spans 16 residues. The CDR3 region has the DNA TGTGCCAGCAGCGACCAACTAGCGGGGAACGACAATGAGCAGTTCTTC. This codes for CASSDQLAGNDNEQFF.

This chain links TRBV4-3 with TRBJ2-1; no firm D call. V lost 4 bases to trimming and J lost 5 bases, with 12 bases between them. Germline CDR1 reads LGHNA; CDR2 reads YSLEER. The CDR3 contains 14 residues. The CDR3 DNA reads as TGCGCCAGCAGCCGCGCGGAGTGGGACAATGAGCAGTTCTTC. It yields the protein CASSRAEWDNEQFF.

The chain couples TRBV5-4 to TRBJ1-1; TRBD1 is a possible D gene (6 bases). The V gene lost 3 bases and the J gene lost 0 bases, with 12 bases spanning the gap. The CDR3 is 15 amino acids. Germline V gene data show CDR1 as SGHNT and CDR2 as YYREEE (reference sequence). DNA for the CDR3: TGTGCCAGCAGCTCACGACAGGTATTGAACACTGAAGCTTTCTTT. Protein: CASSSRQVLNTEAFF.

CDR3 sequence reads: CAWSVRGRSTEAFF. CDR3 DNA sequence: TGTGCCTGGAGTGTACGCGGTAGGTCCACTGAAGCTTTCTTT. The chain joins TRBV30 to TRBJ1-1; D not resolved. This CDR3 has 14 residues. The germline V gene encodes CDR1 GTSNPN and CDR2 SVGIG (reference sequence). Trimming removed 0 bases at V and 4 bases at J, with 12 bases between. Full variable domain (missing parts from reference TRBV30 and TRBJ1-1): SQTIHQWPATLVQPVGSPLSLECTVEGTSNPNLYWYRQAAGRGLQLLFYSVGIGQISSEVPQNLSASRPQDRQFILSSKKLLLSDSGFYLCAWSVRGRSTEAFFGQGTRLTVV.